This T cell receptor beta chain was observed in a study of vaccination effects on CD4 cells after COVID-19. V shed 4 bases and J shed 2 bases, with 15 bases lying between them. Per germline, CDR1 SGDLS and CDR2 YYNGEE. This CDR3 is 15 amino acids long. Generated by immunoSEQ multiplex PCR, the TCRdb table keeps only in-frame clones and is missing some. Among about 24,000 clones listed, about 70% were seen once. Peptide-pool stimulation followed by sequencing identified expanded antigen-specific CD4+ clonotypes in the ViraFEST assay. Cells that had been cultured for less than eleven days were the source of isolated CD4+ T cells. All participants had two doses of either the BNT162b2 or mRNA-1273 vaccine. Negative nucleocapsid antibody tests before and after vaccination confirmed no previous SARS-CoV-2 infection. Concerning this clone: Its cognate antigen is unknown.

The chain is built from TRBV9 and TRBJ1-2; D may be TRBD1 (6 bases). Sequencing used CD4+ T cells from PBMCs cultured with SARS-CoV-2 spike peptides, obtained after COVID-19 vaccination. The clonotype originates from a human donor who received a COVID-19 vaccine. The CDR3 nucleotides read TGTGCCAGCAGCCCCGGACAGAGTCGCAACTATGGCTACACCTTC. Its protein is CASSPGQSRNYGYTF.